The 20 T cell receptor beta chains below all came from one sample that was sequenced in a study of T-cell reconstitution after alpha-beta-depleted transplantation in children. For TCRbeta, the library was prepared with unique molecular identifiers. TCRdb called the PCR reads again in MiXCR, with one record for every CDR3 protein. The sample lists about 540,000 distinct CDR3 sequences, about 16% occurring once. The starting material was PBMCs from the stem cell graft donor, obtained from the stem cell graft. The origin of the receptors is a human donor who donated a stem cell graft to a child with acute lymphoblastic leukemia.

This CDR3 reads CASSMDSSQPQHF. CDR3 in DNA: TGTGCCAGCAGTATGGACAGCTCCCAGCCCCAGCATTTT. The chain carries TRBV12-3 or TRBV12-4 and TRBJ1-5; tentatively, D is TRBD1 (6 bases). The length of the CDR3 is 13 residues. V gave up 5 bases and J gave up 7 bases, with 12 bases separating them.

This clonotype was seen a handful of times. The V gene is TRBV5-1, the J gene TRBJ2-1; 11 nucleotides agree with TRBD1. The CDR3 is 16 residues long. Looked up from germline, CDR1 is SGHRS and CDR2 is YFSETQ. Germline trimming cut 0 bases from V and 6 bases from J; bases unmatched to any gene: 5. The CDR3 protein is CASSLAGGQGVNEQFF. The CDR3 DNA reads TGCGCCAGCAGCTTGGCGGGGGGACAGGGGGTCAATGAGCAGTTCTTC. Based on the CDR3 plus reference TRBV5-1 and TRBJ2-1, the full variable domain is KAGVTQTPRYLIKTRGQQVTLSCSPISGHRSVSWYQQTPGQGLQFLFEYFSETQRNKGNFPGRFSGRQFSNSRSEMNVSTLELGDSALYLCASSLAGGQGVNEQFFGPGTRLTVL.

This clonotype was found a few times. The chain recombines TRBV6-5 with TRBJ1-2; 9 nucleotides agree with TRBD1. V lost 2 bases to trimming and J lost 6 bases; unmatched junction nucleotides: 7. Germline values: CDR1 MNHEY, CDR2 SVGAGI. The CDR3 length is 15 residues. The CDR3 sequence: CASSYLTGGRDGYTF. The CDR3 DNA reads TGTGCCAGCAGTTACCTAACAGGGGGCCGGGATGGCTACACCTTC.

This clonotype has more than one count but fewer than ten. The chain recombines TRBV7-2 with TRBJ2-5; tentative D call: TRBD2 (6 bases). The germline V gene encodes CDR1 SGHTA and CDR2 FQGNSA. V lost 5 bases and J 4 bases, leaving 14 bases between the germline ends. This CDR3 has 14 residues. This CDR3 is CASSPVGGTETQYF. The CDR3 nucleotides are TGTGCCAGCAGCCCCGTGGGCGGGACAGAGACCCAGTACTTC.

This clonotype was picked up a small number of times. J is TRBJ1-1 and V is TRBV5-1, with TRBD1 matching over 7 bases. V gave up 0 bases and J gave up 10 bases; unmatched junction bases: 9. The CDR3 is made up of 14 amino acids. Germline assignment: CDR1 SGHRS and CDR2 YFSETQ. The CDR3 sequence: CASSLAGDRASAFF. CDR3 nucleotides: TGCGCCAGCAGCTTGGCGGGTGACAGGGCTTCAGCTTTCTTT.

Points on this clonotype: The germline gene is not matched at one end of the junction; a read error may be the cause. The V and J genes are TRBV5-1 and TRBJ2-5; 8 bases map to TRBD1. This CDR3 has 14 residues. CDR1 is SGHRS and CDR2 is YFSETQ in the germline V gene. CDR3: CATSLQGAMETQYF. The DNA of the CDR3 is TGCGCCACCAGCTTGCAGGGGGCAATGGAGACCCAGTACTTC. The complete variable domain, with remaining parts taken from reference TRBV5-1 and TRBJ2-5, reads KAGVTQTPRYLIKTRGQQVTLSCSPISGHRSVSWYQQTPGQGLQFLFEYFSETQRNKGNFPGRFSGRQFSNSRSEMNVSTLELGDSALYLCATSLQGAMETQYFGPGTRLLVL.

The gene calls are TRBV4-1 and TRBJ2-3, with 9 bases identical to TRBD1. Germline V gene lookup returns CDR1 MGHRA and CDR2 YSYEKL. The CDR3 length is 15 residues. Trimming took 3 bases from V and 5 from J; bases not matched to a gene: 6. The CDR3 reads CASSQEDRGVDTQYF. The CDR3 nucleotides read TGCGCCAGCAGCCAGGAAGACAGGGGGGTAGATACGCAGTATTTT.

The V and J genes are TRBV12-5 and TRBJ2-7, with 11 bases lining up with TRBD2. The germline gives CDR1 LGHNT, CDR2 FRNRAP. The V segment lost 2 bases and the J segment 0 bases; nucleotides outside the gene matches: 12. CDR3 size: 19 residues. The CDR3: CASGLTRLAGTITSYEQYF. Here the CDR3 DNA reads TGTGCTAGTGGTTTGACACGACTAGCGGGAACTATAACCTCCTACGAGCAGTACTTC.

This clonotype was seen a handful of times. The V call is TRBV10-3, the J call TRBJ2-5, with D perhaps assigned TRBD1 or TRBD2 (5 bases each). The germline V gene has CDR1 ENHRY and CDR2 SYGVKD. The CDR3 consists of 15 residues. Trimming shortened V by 0 bases and J by 4 bases, and 12 bases separated the two germline ends. The CDR3 here is CAISESGVGAETQYF. Written as DNA, the CDR3 is TGTGCCATCAGTGAGTCTGGGGTCGGGGCAGAGACCCAGTACTTC.

V usage is TRBV20-1 and J usage is TRBJ2-7; the D gene is possibly TRBD1 (5 bases). The CDR3 runs to 15 residues. Trimming left V 4 bases short and J 3 bases short, with 19 bases between. Germline values: CDR1 DFQATT, CDR2 SNEGSKA (reference sequence). The CDR3 region is CSANRSLPFHYEQYF. CDR3 in DNA: TGCAGTGCTAACAGGTCCCTACCTTTCCACTACGAGCAGTACTTC.

The chain employs TRBV7-3 and TRBJ2-1; 15 nucleotides agree with TRBD2. The germline V gene has CDR1 SGHTA and CDR2 FQGTGA. The CDR3 contains 17 residues. With 4 bases clipped from V and 2 bases from J, the junction kept 3 bases outside the gene matches. The CDR3, as DNA: TGTGCCAGCAGCTCTGGACTAGCGGGAGGGACCTACAATGAGCAGTTCTTC. Amino acid sequence: CASSSGLAGGTYNEQFF. The whole variable domain, filled in from reference TRBV7-3 and TRBJ2-1, reads GAGVSQTPSNKVTEKGKYVELRCDPISGHTALYWYRQSLGQGPEFLIYFQGTGAADDSGLPNDRFFAVRPEGSVSTLKIQRTERGDSAVYLCASSSGLAGGTYNEQFFGPGTRLTVL.

This clonotype was seen more than once but under ten times. The chain combines TRBV5-1 with TRBJ2-1, with TRBD2 matching 9 bases. Trimming at V came to 4 bases and at J to 6 bases, leaving 17 bases not matched to a gene. Germline CDR1 SGHRS, CDR2 YFSETQ. This CDR3 region has 18 residues. The CDR3 protein is CASSPRSSGRIGSNEQFF. CDR3 bases: TGCGCCAGCAGCCCCCGAAGTAGCGGGAGAATAGGGAGCAATGAGCAGTTCTTC.

V usage is TRBV7-2 and J usage is TRBJ1-1, with TRBD1 matching 7 bases. J lost 5 bases, V lost 4 bases, and 10 bases had no gene match. Per the germline V gene, CDR1 is SGHTA and CDR2 is FQGNSA. The CDR3 is 15 residues long. Here the CDR3 DNA reads TGTGCCAGCAGCTGGACTACAGGGGTTCAGACTGAAGCTTTCTTT. This sequence encodes CASSWTTGVQTEAFF.

The genes are TRBV29-1 and TRBJ2-6; D remains ambiguous. Trimming cost V 1 base and J 3 bases, with 10 bases left between them. The CDR3 is 15 amino acids. The germline gives CDR1 SQVTM, CDR2 ANQGSEA. The CDR3 coding sequence is TGCAGCGTTGAAGCAACCGGCGGTGGGGCCAACGTCCTGACTTTC. Its protein is CSVEATGGGANVLTF.

This chain's CDR3 is CATSDSGTRGTGELFF. Written as DNA, the CDR3 is TGTGCCACCAGTGATTCCGGGACAAGAGGGACCGGGGAGCTGTTTTTT. The gene calls are TRBV24-1 and TRBJ2-2; TRBD1 is a possible D gene (6 bases). Germline V gene data show CDR1 as KGHDR and CDR2 as SFDVKD. Trimming left V 2 bases short and J 5 bases short, with 14 bases between. This CDR3 contains 16 residues.

The chain has TRBV5-1 and TRBJ2-7; 11 nucleotides line up with TRBD1. Trimming at V came to 0 bases and at J to 5 bases, leaving 1 base not matched to a gene. The CDR3 spans 14 residues. CDR1 and CDR2 (germline): SGHRS, YFSETQ. The CDR3 nucleotides are TGCGCCAGCAGCTTGGTGGGACAGGGGGACGAGCAGTACTTC. Protein sequence: CASSLVGQGDEQYF.

J is TRBJ2-7 and V is TRBV9, with 8 bases matching TRBD2. Per the germline V gene, CDR1 is SGDLS and CDR2 is YYNGEE. After removal of 7 bases from V and 6 bases from J, the junction contained 12 bases not matched to a gene. The CDR3 contains 14 residues. The CDR3 DNA reads TGTGCCAGCGGAAGAGCGGGAGCGGACGGCGAGCAGTACTTC. It specifies CASGRAGADGEQYF. Using reference TRBV9 and TRBJ2-7 for the parts outside the CDR3, the full variable domain is DSGVTQTPKHLITATGQRVTLRCSPRSGDLSVYWYQQSLDQGLQFLIQYYNGEERAKGNILERFSAQQFPDLHSELNLSSLELGDSALYFCASGRAGADGEQYFGPGTRLTVT.

This clonotype was observed a handful of times. The chain links TRBV7-8 to TRBJ1-5; 9 bases fit TRBD1. With V trimmed by 1 base and J by 5 bases, 6 bases remained unmatched. Germline loops: CDR1 SGHVS, CDR2 FQNEAQ. The CDR3 totals 16 residues. The CDR3 reads CASSLGGDREDQPQHF. CDR3 sequence (DNA): TGTGCCAGCAGCTTAGGGGGGGACAGGGAGGATCAGCCCCAGCATTTT. Using reference TRBV7-8 and TRBJ1-5 for the parts outside the CDR3, the full variable domain is GAGVSQSPRYKVAKRGQDVALRCDPISGHVSLFWYQQALGQGPEFLTYFQNEAQLDKSGLPSDRFFAERPEGSVSTLKIQRTQQEDSAVYLCASSLGGDREDQPQHFGDGTRLSIL.

The chain carries TRBV28 and TRBJ2-1; 12 bases are a match to TRBD2. The ends lost 3 bases at V and 0 bases at J; junction bases unmatched: 9. CDR3 length equals 19 residues. Germline V gene sequence: CDR1 MDHEN, CDR2 SYDVKM. The CDR3 sequence is CASSFRLAGALSSYNEQFF. The CDR3 DNA reads TGTGCCAGCAGTTTCCGACTAGCGGGAGCCTTGAGCTCCTACAATGAGCAGTTCTTC.

This clonotype was observed a handful of times. This chain uses TRBV5-1 with TRBJ2-7, with TRBD1 matching over 8 bases. This CDR3 has 14 residues. The germline V gene encodes CDR1 SGHRS and CDR2 YFSETQ. Unmatched junction bases numbered 8, after V lost 4 bases and J lost 5 bases. CDR3 amino acids: CASSVTGGSHEQYF. As DNA, the CDR3 is TGCGCCAGCAGCGTTACAGGGGGATCCCACGAGCAGTACTTC.